A single sample gave rise to the 32 T cell receptor beta chains below, sequenced in a study of graft-versus-host responses after intestinal transplantation. These receptors lack a known antigen. Here immunoSEQ multiplex PCR was the method, and the copy in TCRdb shows in-frame clones only, minus some. Counted here are some 100,000 clones, less than 90% occurring once; the ten biggest clones make up around 1%. Sequenced here: unstimulated CD4+ T cells sorted from spleen or lymph node cells, sampled before transplant. The receptors here all came from a human donor who was the organ donor for an intestinal transplant.

The chain is built from TRBV5-1 and TRBJ2-5; 7 nucleotides match TRBD1. This CDR3 comprises 15 residues. Germline lookup yields CDR1 SGHRS and CDR2 YFSETQ. The junction had 7 bases not matched to a gene; V was cut back by 0 bases and J by 5 bases. The CDR3 is CASSLGKGARETQYF. Written as DNA, the CDR3 is TGCGCCAGCAGCTTGGGGAAGGGGGCCAGGGAGACCCAGTACTTC. Complete variable domain (other parts from reference TRBV5-1 and TRBJ2-5): KAGVTQTPRYLIKTRGQQVTLSCSPISGHRSVSWYQQTPGQGLQFLFEYFSETQRNKGNFPGRFSGRQFSNSRSEMNVSTLELGDSALYLCASSLGKGARETQYFGPGTRLLVL.

This clone is a singleton in its sample. The chain combines TRBV5-5 with TRBJ1-6, with 7 bases identical to TRBD1. Trimming took 4 bases from V and 6 from J; bases not matched to a gene: 16. CDR1 is SGHKS, CDR2 YYEKEE, per germline (reference sequence). The CDR3 is 18 amino acids. Here the CDR3 DNA reads TGTGCCAGCAGCCCGGAGATGCGACCGACAGGGAGTAATTCACCCCTCCACTTT. Translating it yields CASSPEMRPTGSNSPLHF.

The chain combines TRBV20-1 with TRBJ2-5; tentative D call: TRBD1 (6 bases). CDR1 and CDR2 (germline): DFQATT, SNEGSKA (reference sequence). The CDR3 loop spans 11 amino acids. V shed 7 bases and J shed 1 base, with 7 bases lying between them. The CDR3: CSGTVQETQYF. DNA for the CDR3: TGCAGTGGGACAGTCCAAGAGACCCAGTACTTC.

The rearrangement links TRBV2 to TRBJ1-6, with D unresolved. The CDR3 has 11 amino acids. V was cut by 4 bases and J by 10 bases, with 5 bases left in between. Germline CDR1 is SNHLY and CDR2 is FYNNEI. The CDR3 region is CASSGGSPLHF. The CDR3 bases are TGTGCCAGCAGTGGCGGATCACCCCTCCACTTT.

The chain combines TRBV4-2 with TRBJ1-2; 7 positions match TRBD1. J gave up 5 bases and V 4 bases, and 7 bases lay outside the gene matches. CDR1 LGHNA and CDR2 YNFKEQ come from the germline V gene. The CDR3 loop spans 14 amino acids. CDR3 coding DNA: TGTGCCAGCAGCCCCCCTACGGGACAGTATGGCTACACCTTC. It codes for CASSPPTGQYGYTF.

This clone was seen just once. The chain joins TRBV13 to TRBJ2-3, with 8 bases fitting TRBD2. Unmatched junction bases numbered 15, after V lost 5 bases and J lost 2 bases. CDR1 PRHDT and CDR2 FYEKMQ come from the germline V gene (reference sequence). The CDR3 totals 18 residues. CDR3 sequence: CASSPPRLARIFTDTQYF. CDR3 sequence (DNA): TGTGCCAGCAGCCCTCCCCGACTAGCGCGGATATTCACAGATACGCAGTATTTT.

CDR3 DNA: TGCGCCAGCAGCCCGGGACAGGGAACTAACGAGCAGTACTTC. Translated, it gives CASSPGQGTNEQYF. The chain couples TRBV5-1 to TRBJ2-7; 9 bases line up with TRBD1. The J segment lost 5 bases and the V segment lost 4 bases, leaving 7 bases of the junction unmatched. Germline V CDR1 and CDR2: SGHRS, YFSETQ. The CDR3 consists of 14 residues.

CDR3 loop: CAMGTSFYEQYF. The DNA for the CDR3 is TGTGCCATGGGGACGTCGTTCTACGAGCAGTACTTC. The chain employs TRBV10-3 and TRBJ2-7; D may be TRBD1 or TRBD2 (5 bases each). The CDR3 is 12 residues long. V was shortened by 9 bases and J by 3 bases, with 12 bases between the two germline ends. In germline, CDR1 is ENHRY, CDR2 SYGVKD.

This clone was seen a handful of times. The chain employs TRBV4-1 and TRBJ1-4, with unresolved D. The CDR3 covers 13 residues. Per germline, CDR1 MGHRA and CDR2 YSYEKL. V was cut by 8 bases and J by 0 bases, with 7 bases left in between. In DNA, the CDR3 is TGCGCCAGCGGTCTAACAACTAATGAAAAACTGTTTTTT. Its translation: CASGLTTNEKLFF.

V usage is TRBV15 and J usage is TRBJ1-5; TRBD1 might be the D (6 bases). Germline CDR1 reads LNHNV; CDR2 reads YYDKDF (reference sequence). This CDR3 is built from 20 residues. V was pared by 4 bases and J by 3 bases, with 28 bases between. In DNA, the CDR3 is TGTGCCACCAGCAAGACGGCAGGGGTCCGTTACGATCACCTCAATCAGCCCCAGCATTTT. Amino acid sequence: CATSKTAGVRYDHLNQPQHF.

The J gene is TRBJ1-2, the V gene TRBV10-2; D unclear. Trimming took 4 bases from V and 5 from J, leaving 8 bases between them. The CDR3 runs 12 residues. Germline V gene sequence: CDR1 WSHSY, CDR2 SAAADI. The CDR3: CASSVGSYGYTF. The DNA of the CDR3 is TGCGCCAGCAGTGTGGGCAGTTATGGCTACACCTTC.

This clone was found a few times. This chain links TRBV6-1 with TRBJ2-7; 10 positions match TRBD1. This CDR3 has 12 amino acids. Trimming removed 6 bases from V and 6 bases from J; junction bases left unmatched: 2. Germline V lookup: CDR1 MNHNS, CDR2 SASEGT. The CDR3 DNA reads TGTGCCAGCAGGTGGACAGGGGGCGAGCAGTACTTC. It translates to CASRWTGGEQYF.

V and J are TRBV2 and TRBJ1-2; D remains unclear. The V gene's germline CDR1 is SNHLY and CDR2 FYNNEI. The CDR3 consists of 14 residues. V gave up 1 base and J gave up 1 base, with 7 bases separating them. CDR3 sequence reads: CASSEGRFNYGYTF. As DNA, the CDR3 is TGTGCCAGCAGTGAAGGACGGTTTAACTATGGCTACACCTTC.

The genes are TRBV28 and TRBJ1-2, with D tentatively TRBD1 (5 bases). The V end was cut by 6 bases, the J end by 3 bases, with 20 bases between. Germline CDR1 is MDHEN and CDR2 is SYDVKM. The CDR3 contains 16 residues. The CDR3 DNA is TGTGCCAGCAGCCCCCCGCCAGGGAGGGCTGACTATGGCTACACCTTC. It specifies CASSPPPGRADYGYTF.

The rearrangement joins TRBV5-1 to TRBJ2-1, with 7 positions matching TRBD1. CDR3 length: 14 residues. Germline lookup yields CDR1 SGHRS and CDR2 YFSETQ. The trim removed 4 bases at V and 2 bases at J, leaving 3 bases unmatched. Written as DNA, the CDR3 is TGCGCCAGCAGCGGAACAGGGGCCTACAATGAGCAGTTCTTC. Translation gives CASSGTGAYNEQFF.

This sequence joins TRBV19 and TRBJ1-6, with D tentatively TRBD1 (6 bases). The CDR3 length is 13 residues. V shed 8 bases and J shed 8 bases, with 13 bases lying between them. Germline-derived CDR1 and CDR2 are LNHDA and SQIVND (reference sequence). In nucleotides, the CDR3 is TGTGCCAGTGCCGGGGGCGCTTATTCACCCCTCCACTTT. It translates to CASAGGAYSPLHF.

The chain employs TRBV29-1 and TRBJ1-1; 10 bases fit TRBD1. The CDR3 covers 13 residues. V was pared by 2 bases and J by 4 bases, with 1 base of the junction left unmatched. CDR1 SQVTM and CDR2 ANQGSEA come from the germline V gene. CDR3 sequence (DNA): TGCAGCGTTGAACGGGACAGGGGCACTGAAGCTTTCTTT. It translates to CSVERDRGTEAFF.

V usage is TRBV7-8 and J usage is TRBJ2-1; 9 bases match TRBD2. The J segment lost 0 bases and the V segment lost 6 bases, leaving 15 bases of the junction unmatched. CDR1 is SGHVS and CDR2 is FQNEAQ in the germline V gene. The CDR3 length is 19 residues. In DNA form, the CDR3 reads TGTGCCAGCAGGGTACAGCGGGGGGCACCAGGTCCCTCCTACAATGAGCAGTTCTTC. Its protein product is CASRVQRGAPGPSYNEQFF.

This CDR3 is CASRRGSLAKNIQYF. CDR3 DNA sequence: TGTGCCAGCAGAAGAGGGTCGTTAGCCAAAAACATTCAGTACTTC. The J gene is TRBJ2-4, the V gene TRBV6-5, with a weak D call TRBD2 (5 bases). The CDR3 is 15 residues long. V dropped 6 bases and J dropped 0 bases, with 12 bases sitting between them. The germline V gene encodes CDR1 MNHEY and CDR2 SVGAGI.

The J gene is TRBJ2-3, the V gene TRBV5-1; the D is unclear. Trimming took off 1 base at V and 1 base at J, with 1 base between the two ends. Germline assignment: CDR1 SGHRS and CDR2 YFSETQ. The CDR3 has 12 residues. In DNA, the CDR3 is TGCGCCAGCAGCTTGCGCACAGATACGCAGTATTTT. Its translation: CASSLRTDTQYF. The whole variable domain, filled in from reference TRBV5-1 and TRBJ2-3, reads KAGVTQTPRYLIKTRGQQVTLSCSPISGHRSVSWYQQTPGQGLQFLFEYFSETQRNKGNFPGRFSGRQFSNSRSEMNVSTLELGDSALYLCASSLRTDTQYFGPGTRLTVL.

This chain uses TRBV30 with TRBJ1-3; unclear D gene. V lost 0 bases and J 11 bases, leaving 17 bases between the germline ends. This CDR3 is built from 14 residues. Germline lookup yields CDR1 GTSNPN and CDR2 SVGIG (reference sequence). The CDR3 protein is CAWSVGSLKRAIYF. The CDR3 nucleotides are TGTGCCTGGAGTGTGGGGTCCCTGAAACGCGCCATATATTTT.

The gene calls are TRBV9 and TRBJ1-1; no firm D call. The germline gives CDR1 SGDLS, CDR2 YYNGEE. The CDR3 has 9 residues. V dropped 8 bases and J dropped 10 bases, with 9 bases sitting between them. The CDR3 bases are TGTGCCAGTGAGGGAGGAGCTTTCTTT. As protein: CASEGGAFF.

The chain is built from TRBV18 and TRBJ2-2; no clear D. CDR1 is KGHSH, CDR2 LQKENI, per germline. The length of the CDR3 is 15 residues. V was clipped by 0 bases and J by 5 bases, with 10 bases between them. CDR3 in amino acids: CASSPPRWETGELFF. Here the CDR3 DNA reads TGTGCCAGCTCACCACCCAGATGGGAAACCGGGGAGCTGTTTTTT.

The rearrangement uses TRBV6-5 and TRBJ2-7; 8 bases agree with TRBD2. Germline V gives CDR1 MNHEY, CDR2 SVGAGI. V dropped 5 bases and J dropped 5; count of bases not matched to a gene: 11. This CDR3 comprises 15 residues. In DNA, the CDR3 is TGTGCCAGCAGTCCGGGACTAGTGGTTTGGAACGAGCAGTACTTC. Amino acid sequence: CASSPGLVVWNEQYF.

The chain combines TRBV28 with TRBJ1-3; D is unclear. This CDR3 spans 16 amino acids. The V end lost 6 bases, the J end lost 1 base, and 16 bases lay between the germline ends. Germline V gene lookup returns CDR1 MDHEN and CDR2 SYDVKM. CDR3: CASSTGGWASGNTIYF. CDR3 in DNA: TGTGCCAGCAGCACTGGAGGGTGGGCGTCTGGAAACACCATATATTTT.

The V and J genes are TRBV6-1 and TRBJ1-2, with no clear D. Trimming removed 6 bases at V and 14 bases at J, with 16 bases between. The CDR3 is made up of 11 amino acids. The germline V gene encodes CDR1 MNHNS and CDR2 SASEGT. The CDR3 here is CASSDDASRTF. The CDR3 nucleotides read TGTGCCAGCAGCGACGATGCCTCGAGAACCTTC.

This chain links TRBV28 with TRBJ1-2; D perhaps matches TRBD1 (5 bases). This CDR3 has 12 amino acids. V was trimmed by 4 bases and J by 3 bases, leaving 6 bases between them. The germline CDR1 and CDR2 sequences are MDHEN and SYDVKM. The CDR3 loop is CASSSGYYGYTF. CDR3 coding DNA: TGTGCCAGCAGTTCAGGGTACTATGGCTACACCTTC.

The V call is TRBV5-6, the J call TRBJ2-3; no definite D call. The V end lost 4 bases, the J end lost 6 bases, and 12 bases lay between the germline ends. The germline V gene encodes CDR1 SGHDT and CDR2 YYEEEE. The CDR3 extends over 13 amino acids. The CDR3 nucleotides are TGTGCCAGCAGCAGCCGGGCCCTCGATACGCAGTATTTT. The encoded protein is CASSSRALDTQYF.

The chain combines TRBV4-1 with TRBJ2-6; TRBD2 matches 10 bases. CDR1 is MGHRA and CDR2 is YSYEKL in the germline V gene. This CDR3 is built from 21 residues. V lost 4 bases to trimming and J lost 2 bases; unmatched junction nucleotides: 17. CDR3 amino acids: CASSRRTVRGTSVAGANVLTF. CDR3 in DNA: TGCGCCAGCAGCCGAAGAACAGTGCGCGGGACTAGCGTTGCTGGGGCCAACGTCCTGACTTTC.

The chain recombines TRBV9 with TRBJ2-2; D is unresolved. CDR1 SGDLS and CDR2 YYNGEE come from the germline V gene. There are 13 residues in the CDR3. V gave up 2 bases and J gave up 4 bases, with 6 bases separating them. CDR3 sequence (DNA): TGTGCCAGCAGCGTCGACCTCACCGGGGAGCTGTTTTTT. This codes for CASSVDLTGELFF.

This clone was picked up a small number of times. The V call is TRBV18, the J call TRBJ2-7; D possibly corresponds to TRBD1 (6 bases). V lost 5 bases, J lost 5 bases, and 7 bases lay in between. The length of the CDR3 is 11 residues. CDR1 and CDR2 (germline): KGHSH, LQKENI. The CDR3, as DNA: TGTGCCAGCTCATACAGGGACGAGCAGTACTTC. Protein sequence: CASSYRDEQYF.

This chain uses TRBV7-8 with TRBJ1-3; D is unclear. V was cut by 2 bases and J by 5 bases, with 4 bases left in between. This CDR3 spans 12 amino acids. CDR1 and CDR2 (germline): SGHVS, FQNEAQ. The CDR3 loop reads CASSLTRNTIYF. The CDR3 DNA reads as TGTGCCAGCAGCTTAACCCGAAACACCATATATTTT.